This TCR beta chain came from a study of graft-versus-host responses after intestinal transplantation. General study results and limits: Marrow from the recipient contained GvH clones, some of which had appeared first in ileum or blood.

This clone is medium-sized (0.01 to 0.1%) within its sample. Assay used: immunoSEQ multiplex PCR; TCRdb lists only in-frame clones, some missing. The table has about 21,000 clones, 25% to 35% seen once. Plating of some 200,000 CFSE-labeled responder cells was done together with some 200,000 irradiated, violet-dye-labeled stimulator cells. Post-reaction, proliferating CD3+CD4+ and CD3+CD8+ responders (CFSE-low) were sorted. Trimming cost V 0 bases and J 1 base; bases outside gene matches: 2. Looked up from germline, CDR1 is LNHDA and CDR2 is SQIVND (reference sequence). The length of the CDR3 is 16 residues.

The TCR comes from a human patient who received an intestinal transplant. This rearrangement joins TRBV19 to TRBJ2-1; 8 nucleotides line up with TRBD2. Material: alloreactive CD8+ T cells from a mixed lymphocyte reaction culture, obtained before intestinal transplant. Subset indicated: CFSE-low proliferating T cells sorted from approximately 6-day pre-transplant mixed lymphocyte reaction (GvH or HvG direction). The CDR3 spells CASSIDGLASYNEQFF. The DNA for the CDR3 is TGTGCCAGTAGTATAGATGGACTAGCTTCCTACAATGAGCAGTTCTTC.